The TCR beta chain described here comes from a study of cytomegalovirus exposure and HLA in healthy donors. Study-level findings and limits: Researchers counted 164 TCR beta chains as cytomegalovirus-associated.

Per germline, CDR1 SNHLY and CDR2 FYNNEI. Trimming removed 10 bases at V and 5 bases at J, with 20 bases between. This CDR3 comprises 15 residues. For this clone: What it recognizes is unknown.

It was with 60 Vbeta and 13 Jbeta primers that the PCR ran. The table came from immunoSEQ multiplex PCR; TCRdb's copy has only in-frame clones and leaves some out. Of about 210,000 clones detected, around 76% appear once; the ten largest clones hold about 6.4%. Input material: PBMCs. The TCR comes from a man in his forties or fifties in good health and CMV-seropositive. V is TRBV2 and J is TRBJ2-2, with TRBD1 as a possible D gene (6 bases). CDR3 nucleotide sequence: TGTGCCACCGAGAGTTGGCAGGGGCAGACCGGGGAGCTGTTTTTT. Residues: CATESWQGQTGELFF.